Presented here are 7 T cell receptor beta chains from one specimen sequenced in a study of blood T cell repertoires in COVID-19. The assay was immunoSEQ multiplex PCR, and TCRdb's table has in-frame clones only and misses some. The data show around 260,000 clones, 86% seen once. The sample comprised peripheral blood. These receptors were taken from a young man with active or convalescent COVID-19.

V and J are TRBV5-4 and TRBJ1-2; D gene ambiguous. CDR3 length equals 12 residues. Trimming cost V 0 bases and J 5 bases, with 5 bases left between them. Germline CDR1 reads SGHNT; CDR2 reads YYREEE (reference sequence). CDR3: CASSLDGYGYTF. CDR3 bases: TGTGCCAGCAGCTTGGACGGTTATGGCTACACCTTC.

In nucleotides, the CDR3 is TGTGCCAGCAAAGGCGGGAGCACAGATACGCAGTATTTT. The encoded protein is CASKGGSTDTQYF. The chain uses TRBV2 and TRBJ2-3, with D maybe TRBD2 (5 bases). The CDR3 consists of 13 residues. Germline-derived CDR1 and CDR2 are SNHLY and FYNNEI. The V end was cut by 7 bases, the J end by 0 bases, with 8 bases between.

Comment on this clone: The junction does not match germline at one end; this may be a read error. This specimen includes other DNA sequences encoding the same CDR3. V and J are TRBV5-1 and TRBJ2-7; D is perhaps TRBD1 (6 bases). The germline V gene encodes CDR1 SGHRS and CDR2 YFSETQ. This CDR3 is built from 16 residues. The chain's CDR3 is CASSLGPDSSSYEQYF. The CDR3 DNA sequence: TGCGCCAGTAGCTTGGGTCCGGACAGCAGCTCCTACGAGCAGTACTTC.

The genes are TRBV7-3 and TRBJ2-3, with 10 bases identical to TRBD2. The CDR3 contains 14 residues. Per the germline V gene, CDR1 is SGHTA and CDR2 is FQGTGA. Unmatched junction bases numbered 0, after V lost 0 bases and J lost 6 bases. The chain's CDR3 is CASSLTSGGDTQYF. The DNA for the CDR3 is TGTGCCAGCAGCTTAACTAGCGGGGGGGATACGCAGTATTTT.

The rearrangement joins TRBV7-9 to TRBJ2-7; tentatively, D is TRBD2 (6 bases). V was clipped by 4 bases and J by 3 bases, with 13 bases between them. The CDR3 has 14 residues. Germline V gene data show CDR1 as SEHNR and CDR2 as FQNEAQ (reference sequence). CDR3 coding DNA: TGTGCCAGCAGCTCGGAGGGCGGGAACTACGAGCAGTACTTC. Translation gives CASSSEGGNYEQYF.

The DNA of the CDR3 is TGCGCCAGCAACCTAGCGGGATCAGATACGCAGTATTTT. Its translation: CASNLAGSDTQYF. V usage is TRBV5-1 and J usage is TRBJ2-3, with 9 bases lining up with TRBD2. Unmatched junction bases numbered 3, after V lost 6 bases and J lost 4 bases. The length of the CDR3 is 13 residues. Germline V gene lookup returns CDR1 SGHRS and CDR2 YFSETQ.

The rearrangement joins TRBV5-4 to TRBJ2-3; no definite D call. V lost 2 bases to trimming and J lost 3 bases, with 4 bases between them. From germline, CDR1 is SGHNT and CDR2 YYREEE (reference sequence). CDR3 length equals 12 residues. The CDR3 protein is CASSFVTDTQYF. The CDR3 nucleotides are TGTGCCAGCAGCTTTGTAACAGATACGCAGTATTTT.